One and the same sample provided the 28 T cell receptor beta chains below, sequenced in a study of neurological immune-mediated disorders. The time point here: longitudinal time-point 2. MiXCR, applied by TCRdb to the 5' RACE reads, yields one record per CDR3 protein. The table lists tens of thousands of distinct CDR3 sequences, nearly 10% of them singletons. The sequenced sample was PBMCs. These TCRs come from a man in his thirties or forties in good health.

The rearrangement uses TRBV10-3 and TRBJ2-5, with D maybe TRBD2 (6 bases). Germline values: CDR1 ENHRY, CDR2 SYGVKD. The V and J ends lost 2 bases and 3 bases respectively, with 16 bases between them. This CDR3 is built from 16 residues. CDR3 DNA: TGTGCCATCAGTGAGGGGCAGGGAGGATCCAAAGAGACCCAGTACTTC. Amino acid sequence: CAISEGQGGSKETQYF.

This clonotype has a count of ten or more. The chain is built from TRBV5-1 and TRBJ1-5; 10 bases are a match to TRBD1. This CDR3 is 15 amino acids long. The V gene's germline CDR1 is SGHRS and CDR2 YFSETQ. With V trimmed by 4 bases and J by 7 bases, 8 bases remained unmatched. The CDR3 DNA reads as TGCGCCAGCAGCGTAGGGACAGGGGCCCGACAGCCCCAGCATTTT. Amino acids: CASSVGTGARQPQHF. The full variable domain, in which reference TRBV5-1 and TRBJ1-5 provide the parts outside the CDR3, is KAGVTQTPRYLIKTRGQQVTLSCSPISGHRSVSWYQQTPGQGLQFLFEYFSETQRNKGNFPGRFSGRQFSNSRSEMNVSTLELGDSALYLCASSVGTGARQPQHFGDGTRLSIL.

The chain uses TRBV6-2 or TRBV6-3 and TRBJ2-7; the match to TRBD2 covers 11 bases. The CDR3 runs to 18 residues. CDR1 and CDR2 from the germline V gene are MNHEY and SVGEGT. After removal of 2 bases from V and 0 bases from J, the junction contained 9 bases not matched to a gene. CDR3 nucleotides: TGTGCCAGCAGTTACGTCCTAGCGGGAGGCCTTAGCTCCTACGAGCAGTACTTC. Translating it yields CASSYVLAGGLSSYEQYF.

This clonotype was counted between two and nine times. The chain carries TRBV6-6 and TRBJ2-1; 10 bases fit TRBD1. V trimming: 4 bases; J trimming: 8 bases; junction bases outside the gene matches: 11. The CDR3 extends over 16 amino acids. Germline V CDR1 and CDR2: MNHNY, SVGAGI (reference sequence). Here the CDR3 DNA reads TGTGCCAGCAGTTCCCGGGACAGGGGTTATCGCGATGAGCAGTTCTTC. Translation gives CASSSRDRGYRDEQFF.

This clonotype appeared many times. CDR3 nucleotides: TGTGCCAGCAGCCGAGGACTGGACACCGGGGAGCTGTTTTTT. Residues: CASSRGLDTGELFF. This chain connects TRBV7-9 to TRBJ2-2; perhaps TRBD2 as D (5 bases). V was shortened by 5 bases and J by 3 bases, with 10 bases between the two germline ends. Per germline, CDR1 SEHNR and CDR2 FQNEAQ (reference sequence). This CDR3 spans 14 amino acids.

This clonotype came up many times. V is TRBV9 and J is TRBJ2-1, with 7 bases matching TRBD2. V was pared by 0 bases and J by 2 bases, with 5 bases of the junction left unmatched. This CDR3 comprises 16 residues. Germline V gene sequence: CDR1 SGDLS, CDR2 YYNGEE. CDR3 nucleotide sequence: TGTGCCAGCAGCGTAGGAGGACTAGGCCCCTACAATGAGCAGTTCTTC. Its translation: CASSVGGLGPYNEQFF.

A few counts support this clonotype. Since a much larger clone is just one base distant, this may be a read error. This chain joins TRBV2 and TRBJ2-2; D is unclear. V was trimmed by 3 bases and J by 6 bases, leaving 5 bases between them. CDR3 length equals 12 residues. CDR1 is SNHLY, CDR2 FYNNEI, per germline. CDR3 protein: CASSDWSGELFF. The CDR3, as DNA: TGTGCCAGCAGTGATTGGTCCGGGGAGCTGTTTTTT.

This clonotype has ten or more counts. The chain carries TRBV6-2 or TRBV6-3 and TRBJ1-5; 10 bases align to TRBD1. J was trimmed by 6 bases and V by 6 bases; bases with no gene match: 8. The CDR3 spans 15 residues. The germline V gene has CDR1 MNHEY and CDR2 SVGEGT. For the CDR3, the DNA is TGTGCCAGCAGCGATGGACAGGGGGGTGGTCAGCCCCAGCATTTT. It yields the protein CASSDGQGGGQPQHF.

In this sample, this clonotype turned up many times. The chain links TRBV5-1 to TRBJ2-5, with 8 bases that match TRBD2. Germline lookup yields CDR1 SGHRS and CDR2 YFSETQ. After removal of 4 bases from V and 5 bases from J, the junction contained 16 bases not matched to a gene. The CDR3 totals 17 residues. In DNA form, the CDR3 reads TGCGCCAGCAGCATTACCCTACTTGCGGGAGGCGGGGAGACCCAGTACTTC. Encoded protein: CASSITLLAGGGETQYF.

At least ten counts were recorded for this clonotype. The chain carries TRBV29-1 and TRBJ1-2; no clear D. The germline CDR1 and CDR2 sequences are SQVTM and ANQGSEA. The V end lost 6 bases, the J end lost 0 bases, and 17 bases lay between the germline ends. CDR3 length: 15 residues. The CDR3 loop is CSVVKGTASNYGYTF. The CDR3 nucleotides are TGCAGCGTGGTTAAGGGAACAGCCTCTAACTATGGCTACACCTTC.

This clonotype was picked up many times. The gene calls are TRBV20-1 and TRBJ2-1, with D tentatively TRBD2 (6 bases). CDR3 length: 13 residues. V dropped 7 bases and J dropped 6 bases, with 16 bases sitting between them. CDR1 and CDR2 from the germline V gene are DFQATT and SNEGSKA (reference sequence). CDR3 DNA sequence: TGCAGTGGAGGGTTCGGACTATTCAATGAGCAGTTCTTC. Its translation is CSGGFGLFNEQFF.

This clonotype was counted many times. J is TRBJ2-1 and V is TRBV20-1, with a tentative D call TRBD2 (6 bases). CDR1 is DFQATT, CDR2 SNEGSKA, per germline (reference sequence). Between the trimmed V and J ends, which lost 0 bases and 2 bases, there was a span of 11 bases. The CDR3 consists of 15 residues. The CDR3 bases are TGCAGTGCTAGAGATCGGGGGATCACCTACAATGAGCAGTTCTTC. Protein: CSARDRGITYNEQFF.

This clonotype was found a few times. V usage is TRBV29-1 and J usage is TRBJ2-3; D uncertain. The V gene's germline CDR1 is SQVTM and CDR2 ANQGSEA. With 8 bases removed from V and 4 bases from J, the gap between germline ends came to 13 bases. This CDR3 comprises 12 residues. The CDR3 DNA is TGCAGCACCTCACGTCTTTCAGATACGCAGTATTTT. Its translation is CSTSRLSDTQYF.

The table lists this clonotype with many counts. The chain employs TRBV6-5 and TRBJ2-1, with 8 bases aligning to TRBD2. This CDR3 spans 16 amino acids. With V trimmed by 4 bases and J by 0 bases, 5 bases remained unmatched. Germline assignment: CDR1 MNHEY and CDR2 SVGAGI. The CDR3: CASSSVLAGSYNEQFF. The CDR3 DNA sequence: TGTGCCAGCAGTTCCGTCCTAGCGGGCTCCTACAATGAGCAGTTCTTC.

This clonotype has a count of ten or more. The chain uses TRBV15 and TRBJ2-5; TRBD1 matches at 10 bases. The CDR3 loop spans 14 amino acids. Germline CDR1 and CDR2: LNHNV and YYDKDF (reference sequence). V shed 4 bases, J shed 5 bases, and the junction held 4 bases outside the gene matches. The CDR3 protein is CATSTGTGEETQYF. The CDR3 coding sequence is TGTGCCACCAGCACAGGGACAGGGGAGGAGACCCAGTACTTC.

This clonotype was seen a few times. Here the CDR3 reads CASSLRTGDQPQHF. The CDR3 DNA sequence: TGTGCCAGCAGCTTGCGAACAGGGGATCAGCCCCAGCATTTT. V gene TRBV7-6 combines with J gene TRBJ1-5; 7 positions match TRBD1. There are 14 residues in the CDR3. Trimming cost V 3 bases and J 5 bases; bases outside gene matches: 4. Per the germline V gene, CDR1 is SGHVS and CDR2 is FNYEAQ.

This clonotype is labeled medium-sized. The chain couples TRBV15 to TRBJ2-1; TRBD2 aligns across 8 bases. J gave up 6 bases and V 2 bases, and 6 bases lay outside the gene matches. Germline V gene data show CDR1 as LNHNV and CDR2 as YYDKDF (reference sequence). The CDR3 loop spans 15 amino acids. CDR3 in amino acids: CATSRTAGVGNEQFF. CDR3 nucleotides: TGTGCCACCAGCAGAACAGCGGGAGTCGGCAATGAGCAGTTCTTC. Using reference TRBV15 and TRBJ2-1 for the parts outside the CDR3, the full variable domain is DAMVIQNPRYQVTQFGKPVTLSCSQTLNHNVMYWYQQKSSQAPKLLFHYYDKDFNNEADTPDNFQSRRPNTSFCFLDIRSPGLGDTAMYLCATSRTAGVGNEQFFGPGTRLTVL.

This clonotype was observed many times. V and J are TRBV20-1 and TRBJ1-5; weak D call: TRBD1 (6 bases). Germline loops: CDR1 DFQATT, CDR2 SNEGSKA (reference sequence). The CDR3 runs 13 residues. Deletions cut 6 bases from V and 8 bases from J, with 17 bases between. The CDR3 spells CSADRGPLEPQHF. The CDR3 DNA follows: TGCAGTGCCGACCGGGGGCCTCTTGAGCCCCAGCATTTT.

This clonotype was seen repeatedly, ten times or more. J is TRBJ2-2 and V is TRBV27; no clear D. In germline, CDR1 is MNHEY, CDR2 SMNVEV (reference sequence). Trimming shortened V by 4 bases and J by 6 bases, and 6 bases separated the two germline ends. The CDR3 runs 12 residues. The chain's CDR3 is CASSWGSGELFF. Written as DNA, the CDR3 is TGTGCCAGCAGTTGGGGTTCCGGGGAGCTGTTTTTT.

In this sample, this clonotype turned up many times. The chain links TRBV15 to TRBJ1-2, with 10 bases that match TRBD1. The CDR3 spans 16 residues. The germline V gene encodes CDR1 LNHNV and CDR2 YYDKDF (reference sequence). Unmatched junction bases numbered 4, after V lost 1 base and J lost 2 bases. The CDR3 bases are TGTGCCACCAGCAGAGGAGGGGACAGGGGCAACTATGGCTACACCTTC. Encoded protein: CATSRGGDRGNYGYTF.

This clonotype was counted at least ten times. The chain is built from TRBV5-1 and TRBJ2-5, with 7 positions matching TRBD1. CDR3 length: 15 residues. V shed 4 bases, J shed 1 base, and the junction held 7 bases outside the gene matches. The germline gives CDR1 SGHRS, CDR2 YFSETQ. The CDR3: CASSPGDSFQETQYF. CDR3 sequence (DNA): TGCGCCAGCAGCCCTGGGGACAGCTTCCAAGAGACCCAGTACTTC.

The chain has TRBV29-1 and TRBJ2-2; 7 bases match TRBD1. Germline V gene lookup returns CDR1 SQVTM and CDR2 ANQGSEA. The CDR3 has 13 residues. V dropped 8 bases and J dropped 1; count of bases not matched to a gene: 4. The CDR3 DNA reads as TGCAGCACGGGACAGCAGAACACCGGGGAGCTGTTTTTT. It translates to CSTGQQNTGELFF.

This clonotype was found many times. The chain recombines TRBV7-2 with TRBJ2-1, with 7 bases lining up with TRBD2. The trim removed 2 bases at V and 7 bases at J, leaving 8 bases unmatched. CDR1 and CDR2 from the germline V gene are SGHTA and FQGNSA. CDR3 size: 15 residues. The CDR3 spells CASSLWDYNLNEQFF. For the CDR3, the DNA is TGTGCCAGCAGCTTATGGGACTATAATTTGAATGAGCAGTTCTTC.

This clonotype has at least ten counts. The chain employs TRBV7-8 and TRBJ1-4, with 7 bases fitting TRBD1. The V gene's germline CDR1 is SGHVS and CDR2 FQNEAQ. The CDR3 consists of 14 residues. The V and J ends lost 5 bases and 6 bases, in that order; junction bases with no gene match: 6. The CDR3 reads CASSQTGADEKLFF. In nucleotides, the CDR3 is TGTGCCAGCAGCCAAACAGGGGCTGATGAAAAACTGTTTTTT.

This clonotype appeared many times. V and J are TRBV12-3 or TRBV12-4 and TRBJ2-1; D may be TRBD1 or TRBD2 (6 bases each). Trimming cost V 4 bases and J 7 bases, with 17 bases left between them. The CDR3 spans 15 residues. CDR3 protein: CASSWGGGGQNEQFF. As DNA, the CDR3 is TGTGCCAGCAGTTGGGGTGGAGGGGGTCAGAATGAGCAGTTCTTC.

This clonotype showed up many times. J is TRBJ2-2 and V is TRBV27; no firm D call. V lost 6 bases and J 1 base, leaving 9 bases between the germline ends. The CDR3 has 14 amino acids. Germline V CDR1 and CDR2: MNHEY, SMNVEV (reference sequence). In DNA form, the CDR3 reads TGTGCCAGCAGCACCCCGAAGAACACCGGGGAGCTGTTTTTT. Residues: CASSTPKNTGELFF.

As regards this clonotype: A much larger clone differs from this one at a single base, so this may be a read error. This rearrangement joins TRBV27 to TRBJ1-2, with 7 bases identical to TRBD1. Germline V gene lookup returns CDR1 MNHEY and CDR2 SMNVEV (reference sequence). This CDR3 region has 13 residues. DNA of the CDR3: TGTGCCACCTCCGACAGGGAGAGCTATGGCCACACCTTC. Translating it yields CATSDRESYGHTF.

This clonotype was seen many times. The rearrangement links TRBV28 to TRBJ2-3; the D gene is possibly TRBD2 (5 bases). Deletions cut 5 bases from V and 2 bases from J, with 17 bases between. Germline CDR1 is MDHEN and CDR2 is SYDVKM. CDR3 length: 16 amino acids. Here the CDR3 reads CASSNPPGSNTDTQYF. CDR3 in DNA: TGTGCCAGCAGTAATCCCCCGGGGTCCAACACAGATACGCAGTATTTT.